This section outlines one T cell receptor (beta chain) sequence together with its context. Its antigen remains unidentified. The data derive from a study of cytomegalovirus exposure and HLA in healthy donors. Germline lookup yields CDR1 LNHDA and CDR2 SQIVND (reference sequence). V lost 7 bases and J 3 bases, leaving 13 bases between the germline ends. The CDR3 contains 14 residues. Regarding the study as a whole: Across donors, most TCRs were seen rarely, yet some public ones were widespread. In vitro experiments confirmed that three CMV-associated chains were specific for CMV antigens.

Sequencing was performed with immunoSEQ multiplex PCR; in TCRdb, only in-frame clones are kept and a portion is missing. Of under 250,000 clones in the sample, roughly 85% are singletons; the top ten hold 5.5% to 6.5%. This rearrangement joins TRBV19 to TRBJ2-1; D is possibly TRBD1 or TRBD2 (5 bases each). Material: PBMCs. This TCR was recovered from a woman in her late teens or twenties in good health and CMV-seronegative. The CDR3 DNA sequence: TGTGCCAGTACCGGGGCGGGTTACTACAATGAGCAGTTCTTC. Amino acids: CASTGAGYYNEQFF. Based on the CDR3 plus reference TRBV19 and TRBJ2-1, the full variable domain is DGGITQSPKYLFRKEGQNVTLSCEQNLNHDAMYWYRQDPGQGLRLIYYSQIVNDFQKGDIAEGYSVSREKKESFPLTVTSAQKNPTAFYLCASTGAGYYNEQFFGPGTRLTVL.